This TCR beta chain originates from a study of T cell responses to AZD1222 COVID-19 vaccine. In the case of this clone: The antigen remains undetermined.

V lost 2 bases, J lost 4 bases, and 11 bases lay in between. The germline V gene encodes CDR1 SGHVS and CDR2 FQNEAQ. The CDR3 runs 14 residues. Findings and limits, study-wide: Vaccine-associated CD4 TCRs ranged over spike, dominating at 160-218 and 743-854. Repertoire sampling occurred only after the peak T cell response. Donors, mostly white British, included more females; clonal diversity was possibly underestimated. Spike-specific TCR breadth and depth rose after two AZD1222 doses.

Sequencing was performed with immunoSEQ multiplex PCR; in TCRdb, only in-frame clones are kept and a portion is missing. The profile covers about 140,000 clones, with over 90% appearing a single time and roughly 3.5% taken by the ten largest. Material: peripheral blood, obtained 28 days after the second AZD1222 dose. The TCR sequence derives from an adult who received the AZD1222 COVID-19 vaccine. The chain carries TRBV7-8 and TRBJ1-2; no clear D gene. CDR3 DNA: TGTGCCAGCAGCTTAATGCAGTCTGCCTATGGCTACACCTTC. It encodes CASSLMQSAYGYTF.